Given below is one T cell receptor (beta chain) in context. Its antigen remains unknown. The data belong to a study of shared clonotypes between healthy human individuals. On the study more broadly: Those who served as donors were a couple of women and a few men between the ages of 18 and 49. Each donor had three CD4 naive, three CD4 memory, two CD8 naive and one CD8 memory plate. Study-wide findings and caveats: Memory subsets generally showed smaller estimated richness than naive subsets did.

Sequencing used immunoSEQ multiplex PCR; TCRdb keeps in-frame clones, though not all of them. Seen here are around 1.5 million clones, approximately 98% observed once, and the top ten hold about 0.4%. It was into CD45RA+ naive and CD45RA-negative memory subsets that the CD4+ cells were split. CDR1 and CDR2 (germline): SGHRS, YFSETQ. V dropped 4 bases and J dropped 2; count of bases not matched to a gene: 5. The CDR3 has 15 residues. The chain combines TRBV5-1 with TRBJ1-4; 7 positions agree with TRBD1. The sequenced sample consisted of naive CD4+ T cells sorted from blood. Described subset: CD45RA+ positively selected. The receptor was derived from a man aged 25 to 40 in good health. CDR3 bases: TGCGCCAGCAGCCTACCGACAGGGACTAATGAAAAACTGTTTTTT. It yields the protein CASSLPTGTNEKLFF.